A single sample gave rise to the 12 T cell receptor beta chains below, sequenced in a study of blood T cells in healthy people across ages. The second PCR ran about 6 to 12 cycles with a sample-barcoded 5' primer and J-beta primers. MiXCR, applied by TCRdb to the 5' RACE reads, yields one record per CDR3 protein. The sample has about 1.1 million distinct CDR3 sequences, 35% to 40% seen once. The material sequenced was blood. Every receptor here comes from a young man in good health.

J is TRBJ1-5 and V is TRBV27; 8 bases agree with TRBD1. This CDR3 contains 15 residues. Germline CDR1 MNHEY, CDR2 SMNVEV (reference sequence). V shed 5 bases, J shed 0 bases, and the junction held 3 bases outside the gene matches. The CDR3 DNA reads TGTGCCAGCAGTAACAGGGGGTCTAGCAATCAGCCCCAGCATTTT. Its translation: CASSNRGSSNQPQHF.

The chain combines TRBV20-1 with TRBJ2-3; 12 bases are shared with TRBD2. The germline V gene has CDR1 DFQATT and CDR2 SNEGSKA (reference sequence). The J segment lost 0 bases and the V segment lost 3 bases, leaving 7 bases of the junction unmatched. This CDR3 has 17 amino acids. The CDR3 protein is CSARGTSGPSSTDTQYF. CDR3 nucleotide sequence: TGCAGTGCTAGGGGGACTAGCGGGCCTTCTAGCACAGATACGCAGTATTTT.

The chain employs TRBV10-3 and TRBJ1-2, with 7 nucleotides matching TRBD1. This CDR3 has 15 amino acids. After removal of 7 bases from V and 0 bases from J, the junction contained 8 bases not matched to a gene. Germline CDR1 is ENHRY and CDR2 is SYGVKD. CDR3 DNA: TGTGCCATCACTCCCCGGGACAGCCCTAACTATGGCTACACCTTC. Translation: CAITPRDSPNYGYTF.

This clonotype was picked up a small number of times. The gene calls are TRBV7-9 and TRBJ2-5, with 7 bases fitting TRBD2. This CDR3 is built from 14 residues. Trimming cost V 7 bases and J 2 bases; bases outside gene matches: 7. In germline, CDR1 is SEHNR, CDR2 FQNEAQ (reference sequence). In DNA form, the CDR3 reads TGTGCCAGCAACCTTGGGGGGGAACAAGAGACCCAGTACTTC. Translation gives CASNLGGEQETQYF.

The gene calls are TRBV7-2 and TRBJ2-5; D gene uncertain. Trimming pared 5 bases from V and 5 bases from J, leaving 12 bases between. CDR1 and CDR2 (germline): SGHTA, FQGNSA. The CDR3 spans 13 residues. The CDR3, as DNA: TGTACCAGCAGCCCACAAGGTTTTGAGACCCAGTACTTC. This sequence encodes CTSSPQGFETQYF. The whole variable domain, filled in from reference TRBV7-2 and TRBJ2-5, reads GAGVSQSPSNKVTEKGKDVELRCDPISGHTALYWYRQSLGQGLEFLIYFQGNSAPDKSGLPSDRFSAERTGGSVSTLTIQRTQQEDSAVYLCTSSPQGFETQYFGPGTRLLVL.

The chain joins TRBV7-9 to TRBJ1-2; D unresolved. V was cut by 0 bases and J by 6 bases, with 29 bases left in between. Germline CDR1 and CDR2: SEHNR and FQNEAQ (reference sequence). The CDR3 covers 20 residues. The CDR3 nucleotides read TGTGCCAGCAGCTTAGCCCGGAGTTGGCTTACGACCGTGGCAGAAAATGGCTACACCTTC. Translation gives CASSLARSWLTTVAENGYTF.

The chain carries TRBV10-2 and TRBJ1-6, with D perhaps TRBD1 (5 bases). The V end was cut by 4 bases, the J end by 3 bases, with 19 bases between. Germline V gene data show CDR1 as WSHSY and CDR2 as SAAADI. This CDR3 is built from 18 residues. Written as DNA, the CDR3 is TGCGCCAGCAGTGGCCATGGGACGGAGTCACTCTATAATTCACCCCTCCACTTT. As protein: CASSGHGTESLYNSPLHF.

V usage is TRBV7-3 and J usage is TRBJ2-5, with 9 bases identical to TRBD1. CDR3 size: 15 residues. J was trimmed by 11 bases and V by 4 bases; bases with no gene match: 14. CDR1 is SGHTA and CDR2 is FQGTGA in the germline V gene. The CDR3 DNA follows: TGTGCCAGCAGCTCCGGGACAGGGACCCTCAATGAGCAGTACTTC. This gives the protein CASSSGTGTLNEQYF.

This chain connects TRBV20-1 to TRBJ1-5; possibly TRBD1 for D (6 bases). In germline, CDR1 is DFQATT, CDR2 SNEGSKA (reference sequence). The CDR3 extends over 14 amino acids. Trimming pared 6 bases from V and 0 bases from J, leaving 12 bases between. As DNA, the CDR3 is TGCAGTGCCCAGACAGGTTATAGCAATCAGCCCCAGCATTTT. Translating gives CSAQTGYSNQPQHF.

The rearrangement uses TRBV4-3 and TRBJ1-4, with a weak D call TRBD1 (5 bases). This CDR3 spans 16 amino acids. The germline CDR1 and CDR2 sequences are LGHNA and YSLEER. V was trimmed by 0 bases and J by 7 bases, leaving 15 bases between them. The CDR3 reads CASSQDRGRNGEKLFF. The CDR3, as DNA: TGCGCCAGCAGCCAAGATAGGGGCCGGAATGGTGAAAAACTGTTTTTT.

Concerning this clonotype: The germline gene is not matched at one end of the junction; a read error may be the cause. The chain employs TRBV28 and TRBJ1-5; no clear D gene. The CDR3 is 15 residues long. Germline loops: CDR1 MDHEN, CDR2 SYDVKM. The CDR3 DNA follows: TGCGCCAGCACGGAGATGGGTTTGGGCAATCAGCCCCAGCATTTT. This sequence encodes CASTEMGLGNQPQHF.

This clonotype was observed at least ten times. The genes are TRBV4-1 and TRBJ1-2, with D unclear. Germline CDR1 MGHRA, CDR2 YSYEKL. The CDR3 loop spans 20 amino acids. V lost 0 bases to trimming and J lost 4 bases, with 27 bases between them. CDR3 bases: TGCGCCAGCAGCCAAGATCCTCAGGATTTTACCCACTCCTCCCTCTATGGCTACACCTTC. It specifies CASSQDPQDFTHSSLYGYTF.